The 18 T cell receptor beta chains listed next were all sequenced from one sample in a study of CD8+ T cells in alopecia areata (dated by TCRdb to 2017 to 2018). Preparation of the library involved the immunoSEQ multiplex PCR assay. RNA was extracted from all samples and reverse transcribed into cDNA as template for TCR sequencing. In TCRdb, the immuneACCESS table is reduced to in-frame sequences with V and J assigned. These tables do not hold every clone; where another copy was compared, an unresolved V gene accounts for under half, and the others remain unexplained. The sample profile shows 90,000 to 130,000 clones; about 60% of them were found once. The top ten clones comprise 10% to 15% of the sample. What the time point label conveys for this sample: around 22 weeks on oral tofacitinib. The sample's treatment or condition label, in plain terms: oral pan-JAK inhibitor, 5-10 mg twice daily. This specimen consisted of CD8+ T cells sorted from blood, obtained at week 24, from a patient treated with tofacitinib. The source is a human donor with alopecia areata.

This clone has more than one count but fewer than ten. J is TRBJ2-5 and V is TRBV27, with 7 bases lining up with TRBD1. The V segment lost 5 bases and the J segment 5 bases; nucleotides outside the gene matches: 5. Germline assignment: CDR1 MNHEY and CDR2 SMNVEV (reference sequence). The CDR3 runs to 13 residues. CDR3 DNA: TGTGCCAGCAGTCAAGGGGGCGCCGAGACCCAGTACTTC. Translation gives CASSQGGAETQYF.

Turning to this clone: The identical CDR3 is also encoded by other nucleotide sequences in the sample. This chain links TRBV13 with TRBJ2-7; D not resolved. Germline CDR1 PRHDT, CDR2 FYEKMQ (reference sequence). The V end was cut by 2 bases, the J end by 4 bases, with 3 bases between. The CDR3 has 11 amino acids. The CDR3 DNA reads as TGTGCCAGCAGCTTAACTTACGAGCAGTACTTC. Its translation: CASSLTYEQYF. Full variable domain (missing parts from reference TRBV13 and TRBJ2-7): AAGVIQSPRHLIKEKRETATLKCYPIPRHDTVYWYQQGPGQDPQFLISFYEKMQSDKGSIPDRFSAQQFSDYHSELNMSSLELGDSALYFCASSLTYEQYFGPGTRLTVT.

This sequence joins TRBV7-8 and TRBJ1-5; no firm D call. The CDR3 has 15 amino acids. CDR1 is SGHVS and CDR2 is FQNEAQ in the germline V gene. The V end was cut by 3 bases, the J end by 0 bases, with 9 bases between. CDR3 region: CASSLVQYSNQPQHF. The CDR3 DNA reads TGTGCCAGCAGCTTGGTACAGTATAGCAATCAGCCCCAGCATTTT.

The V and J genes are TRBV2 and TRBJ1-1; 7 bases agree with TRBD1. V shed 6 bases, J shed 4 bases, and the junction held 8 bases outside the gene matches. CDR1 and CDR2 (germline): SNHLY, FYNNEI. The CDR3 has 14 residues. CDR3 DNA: TGTGCCAGCAGAAAGACAGGGACGGCCACTGAAGCTTTCTTT. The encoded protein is CASRKTGTATEAFF.

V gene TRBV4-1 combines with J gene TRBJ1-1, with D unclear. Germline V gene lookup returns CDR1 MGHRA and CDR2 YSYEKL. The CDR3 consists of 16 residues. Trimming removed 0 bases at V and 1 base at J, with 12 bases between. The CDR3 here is CASSQDWPGRNTEAFF. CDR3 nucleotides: TGCGCCAGCAGCCAAGATTGGCCCGGGAGGAACACTGAAGCTTTCTTT.

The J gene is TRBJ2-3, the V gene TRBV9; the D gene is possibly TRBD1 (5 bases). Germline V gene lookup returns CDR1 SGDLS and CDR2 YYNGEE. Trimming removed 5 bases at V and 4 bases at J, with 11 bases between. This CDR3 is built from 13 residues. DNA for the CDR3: TGTGCCAGCAGTGGCCAGGGTGCAGATACGCAGTATTTT. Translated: CASSGQGADTQYF. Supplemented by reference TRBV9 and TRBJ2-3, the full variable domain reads DSGVTQTPKHLITATGQRVTLRCSPRSGDLSVYWYQQSLDQGLQFLIQYYNGEERAKGNILERFSAQQFPDLHSELNLSSLELGDSALYFCASSGQGADTQYFGPGTRLTVL.

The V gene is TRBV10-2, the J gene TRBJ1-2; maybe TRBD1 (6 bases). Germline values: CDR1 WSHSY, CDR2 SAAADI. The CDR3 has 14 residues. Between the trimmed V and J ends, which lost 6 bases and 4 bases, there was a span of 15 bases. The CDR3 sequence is CASRETGLPYGYTF. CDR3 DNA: TGCGCCAGCAGAGAGACAGGCTTACCCTATGGCTACACCTTC.

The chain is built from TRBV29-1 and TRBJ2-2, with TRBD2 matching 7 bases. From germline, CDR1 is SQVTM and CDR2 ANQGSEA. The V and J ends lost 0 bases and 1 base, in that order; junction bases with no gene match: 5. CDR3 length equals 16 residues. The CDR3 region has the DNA TGCAGCGTTGAAGAGGCGGTAGCGGGGAACACCGGGGAGCTGTTTTTT. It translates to CSVEEAVAGNTGELFF.

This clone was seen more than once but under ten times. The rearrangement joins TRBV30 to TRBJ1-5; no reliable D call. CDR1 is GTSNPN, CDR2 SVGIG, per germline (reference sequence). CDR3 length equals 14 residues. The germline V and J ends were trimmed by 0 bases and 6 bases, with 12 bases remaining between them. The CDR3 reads CAWSVQQFGQPQHF. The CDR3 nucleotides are TGTGCCTGGAGTGTACAACAGTTTGGTCAGCCCCAGCATTTT.

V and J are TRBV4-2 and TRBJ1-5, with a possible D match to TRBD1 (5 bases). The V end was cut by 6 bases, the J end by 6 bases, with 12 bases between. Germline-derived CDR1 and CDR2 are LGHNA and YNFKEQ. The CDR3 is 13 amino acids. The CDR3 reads CASSFTGSQPQHF. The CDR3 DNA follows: TGTGCCAGCAGTTTTACAGGCTCTCAGCCCCAGCATTTT.

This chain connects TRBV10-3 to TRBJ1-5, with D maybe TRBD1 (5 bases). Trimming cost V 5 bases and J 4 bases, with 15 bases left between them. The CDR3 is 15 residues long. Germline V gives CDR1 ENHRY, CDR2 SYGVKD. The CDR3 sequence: CAISSSDAGNQPQHF. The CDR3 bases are TGTGCCATCAGTTCCTCGGATGCAGGGAATCAGCCCCAGCATTTT.

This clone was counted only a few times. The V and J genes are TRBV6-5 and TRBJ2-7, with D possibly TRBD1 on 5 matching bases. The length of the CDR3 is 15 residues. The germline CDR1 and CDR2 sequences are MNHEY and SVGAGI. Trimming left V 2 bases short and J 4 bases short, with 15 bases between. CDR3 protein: CASSYIQGSEYEQYF. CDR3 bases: TGTGCCAGCAGTTACATCCAGGGAAGTGAGTACGAGCAGTACTTC.

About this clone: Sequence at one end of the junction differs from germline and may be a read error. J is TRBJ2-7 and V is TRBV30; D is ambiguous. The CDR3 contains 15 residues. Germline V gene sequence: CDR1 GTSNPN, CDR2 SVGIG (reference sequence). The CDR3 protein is CAWSPLAKITYGQYF. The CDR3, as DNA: TGTGCCTGGAGCCCGTTGGCGAAGATCACCTACGGGCAGTACTTC.

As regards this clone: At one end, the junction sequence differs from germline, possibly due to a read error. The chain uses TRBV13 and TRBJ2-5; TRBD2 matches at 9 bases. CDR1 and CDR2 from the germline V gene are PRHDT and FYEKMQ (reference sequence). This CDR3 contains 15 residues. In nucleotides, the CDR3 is TGTGCCAGCAGCTTAGGGACTAGCGGTGAAGAGCCCCAGTACTTC. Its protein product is CASSLGTSGEEPQYF.

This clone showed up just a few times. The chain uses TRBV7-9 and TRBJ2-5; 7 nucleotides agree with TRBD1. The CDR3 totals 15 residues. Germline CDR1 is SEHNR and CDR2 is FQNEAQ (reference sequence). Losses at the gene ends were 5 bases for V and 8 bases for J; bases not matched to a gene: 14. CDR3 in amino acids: CASSPRTGPRETQYF. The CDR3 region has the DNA TGTGCCAGCAGCCCCAGGACAGGACCAAGAGAAACCCAGTACTTC.

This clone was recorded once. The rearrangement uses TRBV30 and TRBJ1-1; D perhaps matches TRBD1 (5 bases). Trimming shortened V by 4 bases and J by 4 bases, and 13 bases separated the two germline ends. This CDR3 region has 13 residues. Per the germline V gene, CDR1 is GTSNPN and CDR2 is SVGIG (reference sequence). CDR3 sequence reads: CAWIMGRSTEAFF. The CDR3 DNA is TGTGCCTGGATCATGGGACGGTCCACTGAAGCTTTCTTT.

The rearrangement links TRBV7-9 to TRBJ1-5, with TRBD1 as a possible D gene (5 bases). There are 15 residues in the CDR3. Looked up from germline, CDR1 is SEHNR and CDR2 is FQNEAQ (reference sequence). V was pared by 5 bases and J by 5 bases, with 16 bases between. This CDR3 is CASSGVAGSHQPQHF. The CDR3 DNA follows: TGTGCCAGCAGCGGGGTGGCAGGGTCACATCAGCCCCAGCATTTT.

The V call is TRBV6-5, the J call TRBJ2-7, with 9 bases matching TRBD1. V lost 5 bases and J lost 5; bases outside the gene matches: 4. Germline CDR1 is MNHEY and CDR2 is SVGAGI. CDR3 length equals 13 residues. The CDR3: CASSPWTGDEQYF. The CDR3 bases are TGTGCCAGCAGTCCGTGGACAGGGGACGAGCAGTACTTC.